This passage covers 28 T cell receptor beta chains from one sample sequenced in a study of read filtering for tumor transcriptome and immune sequencing. From roughly 390 ng of RNA, a library with molecular barcoded alpha/delta and beta/gamma adaptors was made. TCRdb re-analysed the reads in MiXCR, keeping a single row per CDR3 protein. Of around 29,000 distinct CDR3 sequences in the sample, approximately 14% were seen once. The sequencing input was a population of CD138-negative cells sorted from bone marrow. Receptors were obtained from a donor over 35 with multiple myeloma.

This clonotype was observed a handful of times. The chain has TRBV5-1 and TRBJ2-5; 10 bases are shared with TRBD2. Per germline, CDR1 SGHRS and CDR2 YFSETQ. This CDR3 region has 14 residues. V lost 4 bases to trimming and J lost 2 bases; unmatched junction nucleotides: 2. The CDR3 reads CASSASGRQETQYF. As DNA, the CDR3 is TGCGCCAGCAGCGCTAGCGGGAGACAAGAGACCCAGTACTTC.

CDR3 bases: TGTGCCAGCAGTGAAGTTTCGGGACAGATCACAGATACGCAGTATTTT. It yields the protein CASSEVSGQITDTQYF. V and J are TRBV6-1 and TRBJ2-3; 7 positions match TRBD1. The germline V gene has CDR1 MNHNS and CDR2 SASEGT. This CDR3 is built from 16 residues. Trimming removed 1 base from V and 2 bases from J; junction bases left unmatched: 6.

This clonotype appeared many times. V usage is TRBV2 and J usage is TRBJ2-1, with TRBD2 identical over 11 bases. Germline V CDR1 and CDR2: SNHLY, FYNNEI. Trimming at V came to 8 bases and at J to 9 bases, leaving 12 bases not matched to a gene. CDR3 length: 15 residues. The CDR3 DNA reads as TGTGCCAGCTCTAACCCACTAGCGGGAGTAGGTGAGCAGTTCTTC. It is translated as CASSNPLAGVGEQFF.

Note on this clonotype: Possible read error: a much larger clone is one base away. The J gene is TRBJ2-2, the V gene TRBV5-8; TRBD1 matches 7 bases. J gave up 5 bases and V 6 bases, and 7 bases lay outside the gene matches. CDR1 is SGHTS, CDR2 YDEGEE, per germline. This CDR3 is 14 amino acids long. The CDR3 sequence: CASTPQGLTGELFF. CDR3 DNA sequence: TGTGCCAGCACCCCACAGGGGTTGACCGGGGAGCTGTTTTTT.

This clonotype was found many times. The chain combines TRBV12-3 or TRBV12-4 with TRBJ2-7; D might be TRBD2 (6 bases). The length of the CDR3 is 14 residues. The ends were cut back, 4 bases at V and 2 bases at J, with 12 bases in the middle. CDR3 sequence reads: CASSSFTSPYEQYF. CDR3 DNA: TGTGCCAGCAGTTCGTTTACTAGCCCCTACGAGCAGTACTTC.

Worth noting for this clonotype: A read error may be the cause here, since a much bigger clone is one base away. The rearrangement links TRBV3-1 to TRBJ2-2; 7 bases match TRBD1. The CDR3 contains 17 residues. In germline, CDR1 is LGHDT, CDR2 YNNKEL (reference sequence). The CDR3 DNA reads as TGTGTCAGCAGCCATAAGGGGGCCCGACAGGGCACCGGGGAGCTGTTTTTT. This gives the protein CVSSHKGARQGTGELFF. The full variable domain, completed using reference TRBV3-1 and TRBJ2-2, is DTAVSQTPKYLVTQMGNDKSIKCEQNLGHDTMYWYKQDSKKFLKIMFSYNNKELIINETVPNRFSPKSPDKAHLNLHINSLELGDSAVYFCVSSHKGARQGTGELFFGEGSRLTVL.

There are many counts of this clonotype. This sequence joins TRBV20-1 and TRBJ2-2; tentative D call: TRBD2 (6 bases). The V gene lost 0 bases and the J gene lost 4 bases, with 15 bases spanning the gap. The germline V gene has CDR1 DFQATT and CDR2 SNEGSKA (reference sequence). The CDR3 has 16 residues. The CDR3 region is CSAREWGDLGTGELFF. In nucleotides, the CDR3 is TGCAGTGCTAGAGAATGGGGGGATCTGGGCACCGGGGAGCTGTTTTTT.

Turning to this clonotype: It may be a read error: a sequence one base away is much more abundant. The rearrangement links TRBV7-6 to TRBJ2-5, with D possibly matching TRBD1 (5 bases). Germline lookup yields CDR1 SGHVS and CDR2 FNYEAQ. The CDR3 spans 14 residues. The CDR3 DNA sequence: TGTACCAGCAGCTCGGAAAGGGGCTATGAGACCCAGTACTTC. Its protein product is CTSSSERGYETQYF.

In this sample, this clonotype turned up a few times. V and J are TRBV12-5 and TRBJ2-5; 11 bases align to TRBD2. The CDR3 contains 15 residues. Per germline, CDR1 LGHNT and CDR2 FRNRAP. With V trimmed by 8 bases and J by 5 bases, 10 bases remained unmatched. The CDR3 protein is CASSLGTSGTETQYF. The CDR3 DNA sequence: TGTGCTAGTTCACTCGGGACTAGCGGTACTGAGACCCAGTACTTC.

This clonotype occurred many times. The V and J genes are TRBV5-1 and TRBJ1-1, with D perhaps TRBD1 (6 bases). Germline V gene sequence: CDR1 SGHRS, CDR2 YFSETQ. The CDR3 length is 14 residues. Trimming pared 0 bases from V and 1 base from J, leaving 7 bases between. Here the CDR3 reads CASSLAQGNTEAFF. CDR3 sequence (DNA): TGCGCCAGCAGCTTGGCACAGGGGAACACTGAAGCTTTCTTT.

A note on this clonotype: A much larger clone lies one base from this, so it may be a read error. The genes are TRBV19 and TRBJ2-1, with TRBD2 as a possible D gene (5 bases). This CDR3 comprises 15 residues. V gave up 8 bases and J gave up 0 bases, with 14 bases separating them. The germline V gene has CDR1 LNHDA and CDR2 SQIVND (reference sequence). The CDR3 sequence: CASAPAVNSYNEQFF. CDR3 DNA: TGTGCCAGTGCCCCAGCGGTCAACTCCTACAATGAGCAGTTCTTC.

In this sample, this clonotype turned up a few times. This could be a read error, since a much larger clone is one nucleotide away. The gene calls are TRBV6-2 or TRBV6-3 and TRBJ1-1, with 7 bases identical to TRBD1. V was clipped by 6 bases and J by 6 bases; unmatched bases: 7. Germline-derived CDR1 and CDR2 are MNHEY and SVGEGT. The length of the CDR3 is 13 residues. The DNA of the CDR3 is TGTGCCAGCAGAAGGGGGCCAAACGCTGAAGCTTTCTTT. Translating it yields CASRRGPNAEAFF.

This clonotype is categorized as medium-sized. This chain uses TRBV19 with TRBJ2-1, with TRBD2 matching over 7 bases. V lost 5 bases and J lost 2; bases outside the gene matches: 9. The germline V gene encodes CDR1 LNHDA and CDR2 SQIVND (reference sequence). The CDR3 is 16 residues long. As DNA, the CDR3 is TGTGCCAGTAGTCCCCTCGCGGGAGCAACCTACAATGAGCAGTTCTTC. It yields the protein CASSPLAGATYNEQFF.

This clonotype has a count of ten or more. V is TRBV20-1 and J is TRBJ2-1; D is uncertain. The CDR3 is 12 residues long. The V gene's germline CDR1 is DFQATT and CDR2 SNEGSKA (reference sequence). Trimming left V 6 bases short and J 8 bases short, with 14 bases between. The CDR3 nucleotides are TGCAGTGCCCCCCCCCGGCTGCATGAGCAGTTCTTC. Its translation is CSAPPRLHEQFF.

This clonotype has at least ten counts. The rearrangement uses TRBV30 and TRBJ1-2; no clear D. V shed 2 bases and J shed 0 bases, with 7 bases lying between them. CDR3 length: 13 residues. Per the germline V gene, CDR1 is GTSNPN and CDR2 is SVGIG (reference sequence). CDR3 DNA: TGTGCCTGGAGTTCGGGTTCTAACTATGGCTACACCTTC. This sequence encodes CAWSSGSNYGYTF.

In its sample, this clonotype was seen a few times. A read error is possible here, since a much larger clone lies one base away. The chain recombines TRBV2 with TRBJ1-1; TRBD1 matches 8 bases. The CDR3 totals 14 residues. The germline gives CDR1 SNHLY, CDR2 FYNNEI. The CDR3: CASSGQGAVTEALF. The CDR3 DNA reads as TGTGCCAGCAGTGGCCAGGGGGCTGTCACTGAAGCTCTCTTT.

This clonotype showed up many times. The gene calls are TRBV2 and TRBJ2-3, with 7 bases fitting TRBD1. The CDR3 runs 15 residues. Germline lookup yields CDR1 SNHLY and CDR2 FYNNEI. V lost 4 bases to trimming and J lost 2 bases; unmatched junction nucleotides: 6. CDR3 coding DNA: TGTGCCAGCAGTGTCGGACAGGAAGACACAGATACGCAGTATTTT. Translated: CASSVGQEDTDTQYF.

This clonotype was seen ten or more times. The chain employs TRBV10-3 and TRBJ2-1, with TRBD2 as a possible D gene (7 bases). Germline-derived CDR1 and CDR2 are ENHRY and SYGVKD. The CDR3 extends over 18 amino acids. Trimming stripped 8 bases from V and 2 bases from J, with 25 bases between. CDR3 DNA: TGTGCCATCCGGGGGGTACAGGGAACGGGCACTACCTACAATGAGCAGTTCTTC. It yields the protein CAIRGVQGTGTTYNEQFF.

This clonotype came up many times. CDR3 region: CSARGGSHNQPQHF. The DNA for the CDR3 is TGCAGTGCTAGAGGGGGGAGTCACAATCAGCCCCAGCATTTT. The rearrangement links TRBV20-1 to TRBJ1-5, with TRBD1 as a possible D gene (5 bases). Germline assignment: CDR1 DFQATT and CDR2 SNEGSKA (reference sequence). The CDR3 sequence is 14 residues long. The V end was cut by 1 base, the J end by 3 bases, with 10 bases between.

This clonotype appeared many times. Here the CDR3 DNA reads TGTGCCAAGTCGGCAGGGGAAGGAGGCAATGAGCAGTTCTTC. Amino acid sequence: CAKSAGEGGNEQFF. The chain employs TRBV19 and TRBJ2-1; a weak D match, TRBD1 (6 bases). Between the trimmed V and J ends, which lost 10 bases and 6 bases, there was a span of 19 bases. The CDR3 sequence is 14 residues long. The germline V gene has CDR1 LNHDA and CDR2 SQIVND (reference sequence).

This clonotype was seen only a few times. This rearrangement joins TRBV20-1 to TRBJ2-5; D uncertain. In germline, CDR1 is DFQATT, CDR2 SNEGSKA (reference sequence). V was cut by 4 bases and J by 5 bases, with 14 bases left in between. The CDR3 loop spans 13 amino acids. The CDR3 loop reads CSATRMGKETQYF. The CDR3 bases are TGCAGTGCTACCCGGATGGGGAAGGAGACCCAGTACTTC.

This clonotype qualifies as large (0.1 to 1%). This rearrangement joins TRBV2 to TRBJ2-5; 9 bases align to TRBD2. V gave up 3 bases and J gave up 5 bases; unmatched junction bases: 7. Germline CDR1 SNHLY, CDR2 FYNNEI. The CDR3 is 15 residues long. The CDR3 region is CASSEGAGGGETQYF. CDR3 in DNA: TGTGCCAGCAGTGAGGGAGCGGGAGGCGGGGAGACCCAGTACTTC.

This clonotype was seen a few times. The V and J genes are TRBV28 and TRBJ2-7, with 8 positions matching TRBD2. This CDR3 region has 18 residues. The germline gives CDR1 MDHEN, CDR2 SYDVKM. V trimming: 6 bases; J trimming: 1 base; junction bases outside the gene matches: 17. The CDR3 DNA sequence: TGTGCCAGCAGCAGTACTGGGACATCGGGGGGGGTTTCCTACGAGCAGTACTTC. Encoded protein: CASSSTGTSGGVSYEQYF.

This clonotype was picked up many times. The V gene is TRBV20-1, the J gene TRBJ2-7; D is undetermined. Trimming took 3 bases from V and 3 from J, leaving 9 bases between them. Looked up from germline, CDR1 is DFQATT and CDR2 is SNEGSKA (reference sequence). The CDR3 consists of 12 residues. The CDR3 nucleotides are TGCAGTGCTAGCCCGGGCCGCTACGAGCAGTACTTC. As protein: CSASPGRYEQYF.

This clonotype was picked up many times. The rearrangement uses TRBV9 and TRBJ2-3; D may be TRBD1 (5 bases). Germline CDR1 and CDR2: SGDLS and YYNGEE. V lost 4 bases and J 0 bases, leaving 12 bases between the germline ends. CDR3 length equals 15 residues. The CDR3, as DNA: TGTGCCAGCAGCCCCCAGGGCGGAAGCACAGATACGCAGTATTTT. Residues: CASSPQGGSTDTQYF.

The sample holds a few counts of this clonotype. Given a much more abundant clone one base away, this may be a read error. CDR3 sequence reads: CSVVAGSYEQHF. The CDR3 nucleotides are TGCAGCGTTGTGGCCGGCTCCTACGAGCAGCACTTC. The rearrangement joins TRBV29-1 to TRBJ2-7; D ambiguous. Germline CDR1 and CDR2: SQVTM and ANQGSEA. The CDR3 has 12 residues.

This clonotype showed up many times. The J gene is TRBJ2-1, the V gene TRBV9; D is possibly TRBD1 or TRBD2 (5 bases each). The CDR3 length is 15 residues. Trimming shortened V by 4 bases and J by 3 bases, and 14 bases separated the two germline ends. CDR1 is SGDLS and CDR2 is YYNGEE in the germline V gene. CDR3 in amino acids: CASSPSGTYYNEQFF. CDR3 nucleotide sequence: TGTGCCAGCAGCCCCTCCGGGACCTACTACAATGAGCAGTTCTTC.

This clonotype has at least ten counts. The CDR3 here is CASSFRSGTGLYNEQFF. CDR3 bases: TGTGCCAGCAGCTTCCGCAGCGGGACTGGCCTTTACAATGAGCAGTTCTTC. V gene TRBV7-2 combines with J gene TRBJ2-1, with 7 bases lining up with TRBD2. This CDR3 has 17 residues. The germline gives CDR1 SGHTA, CDR2 FQGNSA. After removal of 3 bases from V and 4 bases from J, the junction contained 12 bases not matched to a gene.